The 7 T cell receptor beta chains in this list originate from one sample, sequenced in a study of regulatory T cells in long-lasting Graves disease. Time point of the sample: newly diagnosed GD, antithyroid drugs for less than 3 months. Extracted PBMC RNA gave rise to the TCR library. Sequencing libraries for TCR beta were prepared with iRepertoire HTBI primers and Arm-PCR of CDR3 regions. TCRdb analysed the multiplex PCR reads with MiXCR anew, one entry per CDR3 protein. The profile shows a few hundred thousand distinct CDR3 sequences, 10% to 15% of them singletons. The same data also contributed to another study, on T cells in Graves' hyperthyroidism and ophthalmopathy.

The sample in question was peripheral blood mononuclear cells (PBMCs), obtained at new diagnosis, from a patient treated with antithyroid drugs. These receptors were obtained from a woman between 18 and 30 years old with Graves disease.

This clonotype was counted between two and nine times. The chain employs TRBV4-3 and TRBJ2-6, with 7 bases that match TRBD1. V was clipped by 3 bases and J by 1 base; unmatched bases: 3. The CDR3 runs 16 residues. Germline V gene lookup returns CDR1 LGHNA and CDR2 YSLEER. This CDR3 is CASSQARGSGANVLTF. In nucleotides, the CDR3 is TGCGCCAGCAGCCAGGCCAGGGGGTCTGGGGCCAACGTCCTGACTTTC.

The table lists this clonotype with a few counts. This chain connects TRBV15 to TRBJ2-2; 8 bases map to TRBD2. Trimming removed 7 bases from V and 6 bases from J; junction bases left unmatched: 13. The germline gives CDR1 LNHNV, CDR2 YYDKDF (reference sequence). This CDR3 has 16 amino acids. The CDR3 nucleotides are TGTGCCACCAAATCGCATGCGGGGGGCGGAGCCGGGGAGCTGTTTTTT. Encoded protein: CATKSHAGGGAGELFF.

Ten or more counts support this clonotype. The J gene is TRBJ1-4, the V gene TRBV20-1, with TRBD1 as a possible D gene (5 bases). The V gene lost 5 bases and the J gene lost 13 bases, with 20 bases spanning the gap. The CDR3 covers 13 residues. CDR1 is DFQATT and CDR2 is SNEGSKA in the germline V gene (reference sequence). CDR3 protein: CSARSEWGERLFF. The CDR3 DNA reads TGCAGTGCTCGATCAGAGTGGGGGGAGCGACTGTTTTTT.

The chain has TRBV19 and TRBJ2-3, with a weak D call TRBD2 (6 bases). The CDR3 runs to 17 residues. Germline lookup yields CDR1 LNHDA and CDR2 SQIVND (reference sequence). The V end lost 5 bases, the J end lost 0 bases, and 18 bases lay between the germline ends. The CDR3 spells CASSPLEAAGSTDTQYF. The CDR3 coding sequence is TGTGCCAGTAGTCCCCTCGAGGCGGCGGGGAGCACAGATACGCAGTATTTT. Based on the CDR3 plus reference TRBV19 and TRBJ2-3, the full variable domain is DGGITQSPKYLFRKEGQNVTLSCEQNLNHDAMYWYRQDPGQGLRLIYYSQIVNDFQKGDIAEGYSVSREKKESFPLTVTSAQKNPTAFYLCASSPLEAAGSTDTQYFGPGTRLTVL.

This clonotype was recorded at least ten times. A read error may account for a junction end that differs from germline. The chain has TRBV12-3 or TRBV12-4 and TRBJ2-7, with no clear D. The CDR3 length is 11 residues. The CDR3 DNA is TGTGCCAGCAGCTTAGTCTACGAGCAGTACTTC. This encodes CASSLVYEQYF.

Ten or more counts support this clonotype. The chain links TRBV20-1 to TRBJ2-7, with TRBD2 as a possible D gene (7 bases). CDR3 length equals 15 residues. The germline CDR1 and CDR2 sequences are DFQATT and SNEGSKA (reference sequence). V gave up 0 bases and J gave up 3 bases, with 15 bases separating them. The CDR3 nucleotides are TGCAGTGCTAGAGATAGGGGGGAGGGGGTCTACGAGCAGTACTTC. Its translation: CSARDRGEGVYEQYF.

The sample holds a few counts of this clonotype. The V and J genes are TRBV25-1 and TRBJ1-2, with a possible D match to TRBD1 (6 bases). The CDR3 sequence is 12 residues long. Trimming took 4 bases from V and 6 from J, leaving 9 bases between them. Germline CDR1 and CDR2: MGHDK and SYGVNS. CDR3 coding DNA: TGTGCCAGCAGTGCGGGGGCGGATGGCTACACCTTC. It codes for CASSAGADGYTF.